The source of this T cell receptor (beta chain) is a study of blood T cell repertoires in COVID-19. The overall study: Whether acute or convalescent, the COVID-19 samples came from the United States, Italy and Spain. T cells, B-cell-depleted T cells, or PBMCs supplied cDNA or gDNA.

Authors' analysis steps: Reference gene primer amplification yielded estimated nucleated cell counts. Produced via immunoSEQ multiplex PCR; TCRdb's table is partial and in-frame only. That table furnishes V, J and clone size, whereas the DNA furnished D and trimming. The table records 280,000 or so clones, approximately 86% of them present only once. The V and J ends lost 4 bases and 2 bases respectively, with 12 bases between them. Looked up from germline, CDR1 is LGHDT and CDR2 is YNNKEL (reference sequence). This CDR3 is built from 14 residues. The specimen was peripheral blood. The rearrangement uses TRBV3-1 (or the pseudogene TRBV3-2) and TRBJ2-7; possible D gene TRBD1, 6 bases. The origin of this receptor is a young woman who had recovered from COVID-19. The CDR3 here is CASSLGQIAYEQYF. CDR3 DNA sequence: TGTGCCAGCAGCCTCGGACAGATTGCCTACGAGCAGTACTTC.